The entry below gives a single T cell receptor (beta chain) sequence along with its context. The clone's antigen remains unknown. Per-base quality was not reported, and no clone a single base away is much larger than it. This sample was included in a study of blood T cell repertoires in COVID-19 (dated by TCRdb to the early 2020s). A note on the overall study: The collaborator samples originated in the United States, Italy and Spain and spanned the acute and convalescent phases of COVID-19. The prospective study material was composed of cDNA or gDNA derived from T cells, B-cell-depleted T cells, or PBMCs. The dataset comprised deeply sampled blood TCRbeta repertoires from subjects exposed to, actively infected with, or recovered from COVID-19. The repertoires were released in a freely available public database intended as a resource for research on the immune response to SARS-CoV-2. Samples came from the ongoing ImmuneRACE study (first 160 participants) plus 1,254 subjects from 6 global collaborators. The sample metadata nearly always contained a de-identified subject ID, COVID-19 status, age in years and sex. Where available, HLA class I and class II types were taken from metadata supplied by the sample provider and were not determined by assay-based typing. The study at large found these results: Clinical and demographic metadata were provided uncurated, with the amount varying by source and participant.

Each collaborating institution followed its own protocols to collect whole blood in K2EDTA tubes. For TCRbeta analysis, collaborators shipped samples as frozen whole blood, isolated PBMCs, or DNA extracted from either of those sample types. The immunoSEQ Assay, a bias-controlled multiplex PCR, was used to amplify TCRbeta CDR3 regions from genomic DNA. The paper's processing steps were these. The number of nucleated cells in each sample was estimated from the amplification of reference gene primers within the assay. To quantify the absolute abundance of each unique TCRbeta CDR3 rearrangement, sequence reads were collapsed and filtered. For each sample, productive Simpson clonality was calculated as the square root of Simpson's diversity index across productive rearrangements. TCRdb mirrors the immuneACCESS table, restricted to in-frame sequences. Some clones are absent from its copies; in checked studies, under half trace to an unresolved V gene, and the reason for the others is unknown. V and J calls plus clone size are reproduced from that table; the DNA served to infer D and trimming. Within this sample are about 170,000 clones, with under 90% of them counted one time only. The top ten clonotypes cover roughly 1.9% of the sample.

The CDR3 covers 17 residues, taking in both the cysteine and the phenylalanine. Of the read, only the CDR3 DNA is kept; its 51 bases are in frame from base 1. V loses 3 bases of germline sequence and J loses 1 base, and the interval between the two ends is 17 bases. The germline V gene encodes CDR1 SGHDT and CDR2 YYEEEE. The sequencing sample was made of peripheral blood. The receptor was isolated from a woman aged 80 or older with acute or convalescent COVID-19. The chain joins TRBV5-6 to TRBJ2-1; the D gene is possibly TRBD2, with 6 bases matching. CDR3 region: CASSSIGGKLSYNEQFF. The nucleotide sequence reads as follows: TGTGCCAGCAGCTCCATTGGCGGGAAACTATCCTACAATGAGCAGTTCTTC.